The 3 T cell receptor beta chains below all came from one sample that was sequenced in a study of response to subunit inactivated influenza vaccine. TCRdb passed the RT-PCR reads through MiXCR, listing each CDR3 protein once. The sample consists of around 160,000 distinct CDR3 sequences, approximately 11% of them appearing once. Source: non-naive T cells sorted from PBMCs, taken roughly 48 days after vaccination. The receptors shown here come from a man in his fifties who received an inactivated influenza vaccine.

This clonotype was seen a few times. V usage is TRBV7-2 and J usage is TRBJ2-7; D might be TRBD1 (5 bases). CDR3 length: 13 residues. Germline V CDR1 and CDR2: SGHTA, FQGNSA. With 5 bases removed from V and 5 bases from J, the gap between germline ends came to 13 bases. CDR3 coding DNA: TGTGCCAGCAGCGCTCCCGACAGAGACGAGCAGTACTTC. This translates into CASSAPDRDEQYF.

The gene calls are TRBV6-2 or TRBV6-3 and TRBJ2-1, with 8 bases aligning to TRBD2. The CDR3 is 16 amino acids. The germline CDR1 and CDR2 sequences are MNHEY and SVGEGT. V was pared by 2 bases and J by 2 bases, with 5 bases of the junction left unmatched. CDR3 DNA: TGTGCCAGCAGTTACGCCGCCGGGGGGGCCTACAATGAGCAGTTCTTC. Its protein is CASSYAAGGAYNEQFF.

This chain connects TRBV3-1 to TRBJ2-1; 11 bases are shared with TRBD1. This CDR3 has 16 amino acids. Germline CDR1 reads LGHDT; CDR2 reads YNNKEL (reference sequence). The V and J ends lost 4 bases and 3 bases, in that order; junction bases with no gene match: 5. The CDR3, as DNA: TGTGCCAGCAGCCCATCGGGACAGGGGGTCTACAATGAGCAGTTCTTC. This gives the protein CASSPSGQGVYNEQFF.